This TCR beta chain was retrieved from a study of T cell responses to AZD1222 COVID-19 vaccine. Broader study findings: Spike-specific TCR breadth and depth were elevated following two AZD1222 doses. Clonal diversity was possibly underestimated, and white British individuals and females predominated among donors.

Sequenced by immunoSEQ multiplex PCR; TCRdb stores in-frame clones only, minus some. Of more than 95,000 clones listed, 92% are singletons. V lost 0 bases, J lost 4 bases, and 13 bases lay in between. The CDR3 is made up of 16 amino acids. Germline loops: CDR1 SGHVS, CDR2 FQNEAQ. The sample holds one count of this clone. Its antigen is unidentified. The specimen comprised peripheral blood, sampled on day 0 of AZD1222 vaccination. The clonotype was recovered from an adult in good health. The chain employs TRBV7-8 and TRBJ2-1, with a weak D call TRBD1 (5 bases). This chain's CDR3 is CASSLARQGRYNEQFF. The CDR3 region has the DNA TGTGCCAGCAGCTTAGCAAGGCAGGGTCGATACAATGAGCAGTTCTTC.